The 10 T cell receptor beta chains given below trace back to one sample, sequenced in a study of patients and donors after allogeneic stem cell transplantation. TCRdb ran MiXCR on the RT-PCR reads and lists one entry per CDR3 protein. The profile shows about 74,000 distinct CDR3 sequences, more than 25% of them singletons. The specimen was blood, either unsorted or a sorted T cell fraction (not recorded which). These receptors came from a human donor who was either an allogeneic HSCT recipient or a stem cell or donor lymphocyte infusion donor (not recorded which). It is not recorded whose cells these are; they may come from a transplant donor.

This chain connects TRBV29-1 to TRBJ2-5; tentatively, D is TRBD1 (6 bases). V was shortened by 6 bases and J by 3 bases, with 17 bases between the two germline ends. Germline CDR1 SQVTM, CDR2 ANQGSEA. The CDR3 totals 14 residues. CDR3 bases: TGCAGCGTAGAACTATCCGGGACAAAAGAGACCCAGTACTTC. Protein: CSVELSGTKETQYF.

The V gene is TRBV3-1, the J gene TRBJ2-3; D gene uncertain. V lost 0 bases and J 8 bases, leaving 9 bases between the germline ends. CDR1 and CDR2 from the germline V gene are LGHDT and YNNKEL (reference sequence). There are 13 residues in the CDR3. Here the CDR3 reads CASSQEGYGTQYF. The DNA of the CDR3 is TGTGCCAGCAGCCAAGAAGGGTACGGTACGCAGTATTTT.

V and J are TRBV4-1 and TRBJ1-4, with 7 nucleotides matching TRBD1. V was clipped by 5 bases and J by 5 bases; unmatched bases: 8. Germline assignment: CDR1 MGHRA and CDR2 YSYEKL. This CDR3 spans 15 amino acids. The CDR3 DNA follows: TGCGCCAGCAGCACACCGGGACAGACCAATGAAAAACTGTTTTTT. Translation gives CASSTPGQTNEKLFF.

The chain couples TRBV10-2 to TRBJ1-5, with TRBD1 as a possible D gene (5 bases). Germline values: CDR1 WSHSY, CDR2 SAAADI. V was shortened by 4 bases and J by 5 bases, with 12 bases between the two germline ends. The CDR3 runs to 14 residues. The CDR3 sequence: CASSVGGGYQPQHF. The CDR3 coding sequence is TGCGCCAGCAGTGTAGGCGGGGGGTATCAGCCCCAGCATTTT.

The chain links TRBV7-9 to TRBJ2-7; D not certain. The V gene lost 5 bases and the J gene lost 3 bases, with 17 bases spanning the gap. The CDR3 contains 15 residues. The germline CDR1 and CDR2 sequences are SEHNR and FQNEAQ (reference sequence). The CDR3 reads CASSLRIGQIYEQYF. The CDR3 DNA reads as TGTGCCAGCAGCCTAAGGATCGGGCAGATCTACGAGCAGTACTTC.

This clonotype was counted only a few times. CDR3 nucleotide sequence: TGTGCCAGCAGCGTTACGGGACAACCCTACGAGCAGTACTTC. Translated: CASSVTGQPYEQYF. The gene calls are TRBV9 and TRBJ2-7; the D gene is possibly TRBD1 (6 bases). The CDR3 covers 14 residues. The germline gives CDR1 SGDLS, CDR2 YYNGEE. The ends were cut back, 2 bases at V and 2 bases at J, with 11 bases in the middle. Together with reference TRBV9 and TRBJ2-7, the CDR3 gives the full variable domain: DSGVTQTPKHLITATGQRVTLRCSPRSGDLSVYWYQQSLDQGLQFLIQYYNGEERAKGNILERFSAQQFPDLHSELNLSSLELGDSALYFCASSVTGQPYEQYFGPGTRLTVT.

This clonotype was picked up a small number of times. The chain links TRBV29-1 to TRBJ2-7; TRBD2 matches at 10 bases. The CDR3 totals 13 residues. Germline CDR1 reads SQVTM; CDR2 reads ANQGSEA. V was clipped by 4 bases and J by 3 bases; unmatched bases: 3. CDR3 DNA sequence: TGCAGCGTTGCGGCTAGCGGGAGCTACGAGCAGTACTTC. Translating it yields CSVAASGSYEQYF.

The sample holds a few counts of this clonotype. This sequence joins TRBV11-2 and TRBJ2-2; D may be TRBD1 (6 bases). Trimming took off 0 bases at V and 7 bases at J, with 12 bases between the two ends. The CDR3 runs 15 residues. Germline assignment: CDR1 SGHAT and CDR2 FQNNGV. CDR3 sequence: CASSLDATGIGELFF. DNA for the CDR3: TGTGCCAGCAGCTTAGATGCCACAGGGATCGGGGAGCTGTTTTTT.

The rearrangement joins TRBV4-3 to TRBJ1-2, with D tentatively TRBD1 (5 bases). Trimming shortened V by 0 bases and J by 5 bases, and 13 bases separated the two germline ends. The CDR3 runs to 15 residues. Germline V gene data show CDR1 as LGHNA and CDR2 as YSLEER. CDR3 loop: CASSQDWAGPYGYTF. For the CDR3, the DNA is TGCGCCAGCAGCCAAGATTGGGCGGGACCTTATGGCTACACCTTC.

At least ten counts were recorded for this clonotype. V and J are TRBV11-3 and TRBJ1-1; a possible D gene is TRBD1 (5 bases). The CDR3 spans 14 residues. Germline assignment: CDR1 SGHNT and CDR2 YENEEA. The V and J ends lost 5 bases and 5 bases respectively, with 15 bases between them. CDR3 protein: CASSTYKTATEAFF. The CDR3 DNA reads TGTGCCAGCAGCACCTACAAGACAGCAACTGAAGCTTTCTTT.